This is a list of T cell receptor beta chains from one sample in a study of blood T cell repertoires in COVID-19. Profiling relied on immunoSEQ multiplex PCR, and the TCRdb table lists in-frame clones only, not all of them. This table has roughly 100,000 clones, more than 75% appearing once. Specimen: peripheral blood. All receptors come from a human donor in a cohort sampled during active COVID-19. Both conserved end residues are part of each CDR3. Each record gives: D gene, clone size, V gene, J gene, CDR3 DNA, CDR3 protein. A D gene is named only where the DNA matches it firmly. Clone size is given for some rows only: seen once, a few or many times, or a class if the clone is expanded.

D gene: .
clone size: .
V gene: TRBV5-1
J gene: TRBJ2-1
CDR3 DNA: TGCGCCAGCAGCTTGGGTTTCGTGGGAGCTTCCTACAATGAGCAGTTCTTC
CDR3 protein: CASSLGFVGASYNEQFF

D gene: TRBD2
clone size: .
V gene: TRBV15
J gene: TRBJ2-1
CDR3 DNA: TGTGCCACCAGCGCCCGGGTGGTAGCGGGAGGATCGGATGAGCAGTTCTTC
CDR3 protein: CATSARVVAGGSDEQFF

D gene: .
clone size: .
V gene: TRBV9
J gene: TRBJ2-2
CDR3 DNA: TGTGCCAGCAGCTCGAGACAGACCCTGAACACCGGGGAGCTGTTTTTT
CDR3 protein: CASSSRQTLNTGELFF

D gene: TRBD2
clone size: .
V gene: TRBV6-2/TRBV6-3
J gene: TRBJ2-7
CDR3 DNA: TGTGCCAGCAGTTACGGGACTAGCGGGAGGGCCGGGTACGAGCAGTACTTC
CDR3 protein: CASSYGTSGRAGYEQYF

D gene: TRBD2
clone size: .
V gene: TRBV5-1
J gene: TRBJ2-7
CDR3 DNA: TGCGCCAGCAGCTTCGGTGGACTAGCGGATCGGGAGCAGTACTTC
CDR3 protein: CASSFGGLADREQYF

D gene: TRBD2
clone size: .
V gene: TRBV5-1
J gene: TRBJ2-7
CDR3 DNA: TGCGCCAGCAGCCCCGGGACTACTCCCTACGAGCAGTACTTC
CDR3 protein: CASSPGTTPYEQYF

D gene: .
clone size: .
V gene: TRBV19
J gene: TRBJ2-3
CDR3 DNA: TGTGCCAGTAGTATTAGTGTCGATACGCAGTATTTT
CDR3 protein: CASSISVDTQYF

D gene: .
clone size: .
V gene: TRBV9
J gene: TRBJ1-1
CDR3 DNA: TGTGCCAGCAGCGTGGCCCAGGGGCGGAACACTGAAGCTTTCTTT
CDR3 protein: CASSVAQGRNTEAFF

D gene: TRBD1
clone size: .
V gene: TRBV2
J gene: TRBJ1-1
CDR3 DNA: TGTGCCAGCAGTTCTTCAAACAGGGGGAACACTGAAGCTTTCTTT
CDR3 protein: CASSSSNRGNTEAFF

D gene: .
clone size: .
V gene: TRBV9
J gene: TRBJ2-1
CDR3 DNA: TGTGCCAGCAGCGTATCTAGGAACAATGAGCAGTTCTTC
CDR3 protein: CASSVSRNNEQFF

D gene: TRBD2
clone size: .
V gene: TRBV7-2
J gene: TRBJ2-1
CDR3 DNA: TGTGCCAGCAGCAGGACTAGCGGGAGATCCTACAATGAGCAGTTCTTC
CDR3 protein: CASSRTSGRSYNEQFF

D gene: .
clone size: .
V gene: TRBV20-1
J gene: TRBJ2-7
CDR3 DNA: TGCAGTGCTCCCCAGGGCTACGAGCAGTACTTC
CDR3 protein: CSAPQGYEQYF

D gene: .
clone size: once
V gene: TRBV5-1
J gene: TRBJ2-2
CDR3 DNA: TGCGCCAGCAGCCCTTCCCTCTTAGCGGCCGGGGAGCTGTTTTTT
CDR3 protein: CASSPSLLAAGELFF

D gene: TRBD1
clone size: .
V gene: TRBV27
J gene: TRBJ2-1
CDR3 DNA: TGTGCCAGCAGGTTAGGAAGGACAGGGGAAGATGAGCAGTTCTTC
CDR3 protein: CASRLGRTGEDEQFF

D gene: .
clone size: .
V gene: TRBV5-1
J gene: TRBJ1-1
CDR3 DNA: TGCGCCAGCAGCCCACGGTCCTTACAGCTTGATATGAACACTGAAGCTTTCTTT
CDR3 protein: CASSPRSLQLDMNTEAFF

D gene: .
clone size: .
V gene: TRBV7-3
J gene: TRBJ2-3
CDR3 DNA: TGTGCCAGCAGCTTAATAACAGATACGCAGTATTTT
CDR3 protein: CASSLITDTQYF

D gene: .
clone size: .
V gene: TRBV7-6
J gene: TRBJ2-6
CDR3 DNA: TGTGCCAGCAGCTTATACAGGGGGGGCTCTGGGGCCAACGTCCTGACTTTC
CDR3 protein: CASSLYRGGSGANVLTF

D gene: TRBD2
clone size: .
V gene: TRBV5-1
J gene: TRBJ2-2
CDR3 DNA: TGCGCCAGCAGCTTTCTACTAGCGGGAGATCCCGGGGAGCTGTTTTTT
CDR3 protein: CASSFLLAGDPGELFF

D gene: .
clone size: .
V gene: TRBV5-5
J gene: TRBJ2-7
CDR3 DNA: TGTGCCAGCAGCTTGGCCGGCGGGGCTGGTGAGCAGTACTTC
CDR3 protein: CASSLAGGAGEQYF

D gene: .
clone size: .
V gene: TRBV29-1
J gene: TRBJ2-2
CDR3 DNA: TGCAGCGTTGAAGGGCTAGTTGACGGGGAGCTGTTTTTT
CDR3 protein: CSVEGLVDGELFF

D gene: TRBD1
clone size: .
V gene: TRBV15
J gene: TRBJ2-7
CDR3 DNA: TGTGCCACCACACCGGGGACAGGGGTCTCCTACGAGCAGTACTTC
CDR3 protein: CATTPGTGVSYEQYF

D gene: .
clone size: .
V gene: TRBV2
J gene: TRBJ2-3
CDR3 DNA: TGTGCCAGCAGTCTTGGGACACGTAGCACAGATACGCAGTATTTT
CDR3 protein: CASSLGTRSTDTQYF

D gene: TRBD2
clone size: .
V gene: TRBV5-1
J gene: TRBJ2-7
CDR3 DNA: TGCGCCAGCAGCGCCGGGACTAGCGGGTACGAGCAGTACTTC
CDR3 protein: CASSAGTSGYEQYF

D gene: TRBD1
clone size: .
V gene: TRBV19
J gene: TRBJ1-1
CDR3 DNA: TGTGCCAGTCGGACAGGGGGGGGTGTGAACACTGAAGCTTTCTTT
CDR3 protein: CASRTGGGVNTEAFF

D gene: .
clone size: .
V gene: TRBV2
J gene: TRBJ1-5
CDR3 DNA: TGTGCCAGCAGGGAGGACAGAGTTAGCAATCAGCCCCAGCATTTT
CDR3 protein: CASREDRVSNQPQHF

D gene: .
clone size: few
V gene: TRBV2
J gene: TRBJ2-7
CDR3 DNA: TGTGCCAGCAGTGAAAGAGGGTATTACGAGCAGTACTTC
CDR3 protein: CASSERGYYEQYF

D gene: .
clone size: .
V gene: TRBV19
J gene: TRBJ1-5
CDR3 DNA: TGTGCCAGTAGTACCGGGGATTCCGTCAATCAGCCCCAGCATTTT
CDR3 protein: CASSTGDSVNQPQHF

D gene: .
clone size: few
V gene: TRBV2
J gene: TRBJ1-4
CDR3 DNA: TGTGCCAGCAGCGTCGGTATCGAAAAACTGTTTTTT
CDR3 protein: CASSVGIEKLFF

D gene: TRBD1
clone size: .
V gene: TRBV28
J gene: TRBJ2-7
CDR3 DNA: TGTGCCAGCATTGGGGCCGGGACAGGGGAGAGGTACGAGCAGTACTTC
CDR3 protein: CASIGAGTGERYEQYF

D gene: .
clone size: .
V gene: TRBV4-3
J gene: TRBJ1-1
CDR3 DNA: TGCGCCAGCAGCCAAGATGGTTTACGCTTCGGGGAAGCTTTCTTT
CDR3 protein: CASSQDGLRFGEAFF

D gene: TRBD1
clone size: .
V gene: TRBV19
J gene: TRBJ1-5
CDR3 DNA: TGTGCCAGTAAGAGGGGGCTGGGGGGCAATCAGCCCCAGCATTTT
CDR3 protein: CASKRGLGGNQPQHF

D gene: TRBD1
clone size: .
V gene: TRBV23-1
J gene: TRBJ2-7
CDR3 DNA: TGCGCCAGCACCTCAGGACAGGGGGCGTACGAGCAGTACTTC
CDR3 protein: CASTSGQGAYEQYF

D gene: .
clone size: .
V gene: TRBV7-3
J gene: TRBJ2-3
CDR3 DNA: TGTGCCAGCAGCTTTAGCAGGGTAGATACGCAGTATTTT
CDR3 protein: CASSFSRVDTQYF

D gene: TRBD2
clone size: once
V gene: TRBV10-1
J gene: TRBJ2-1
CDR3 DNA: TGCGCCAGCAGTGAATCGGGAGTAGCGGGAGGACCACTTTCCTACAATGAGCAGTTCTTC
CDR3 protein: CASSESGVAGGPLSYNEQFF

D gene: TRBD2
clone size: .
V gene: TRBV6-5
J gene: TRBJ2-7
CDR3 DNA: TGTGCCAGCAGTTACTATGGCGGGAGTAACGAGCAGTACTTC
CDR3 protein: CASSYYGGSNEQYF

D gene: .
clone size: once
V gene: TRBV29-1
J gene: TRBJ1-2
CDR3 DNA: TGCAGCGTGGGGGGAGATAACTATGGCTACACCTTC
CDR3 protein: CSVGGDNYGYTF

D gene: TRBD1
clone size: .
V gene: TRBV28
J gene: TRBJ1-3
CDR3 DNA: TGTGCCAGTAGGACAGGCGCGGGCTCTGGAAACACCATATATTTT
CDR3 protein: CASRTGAGSGNTIYF

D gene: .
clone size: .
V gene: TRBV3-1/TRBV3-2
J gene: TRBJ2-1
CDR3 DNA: TGTGCCAGCAGCCAAGACGCCGCCCTAAGTCATGAGCAGTTCTTC
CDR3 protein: CASSQDAALSHEQFF

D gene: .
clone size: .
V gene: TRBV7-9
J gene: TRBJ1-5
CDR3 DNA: TGTGCCAGCAGCCCCAAGGGGGGGGCGGGCAATCAGCCCCAGCATTTT
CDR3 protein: CASSPKGGAGNQPQHF

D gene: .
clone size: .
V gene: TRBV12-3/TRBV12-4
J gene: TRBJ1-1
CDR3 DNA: TGTGCCAGCAGTTTCGGGGGGAGCACTGAAGCTTTCTTT
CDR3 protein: CASSFGGSTEAFF

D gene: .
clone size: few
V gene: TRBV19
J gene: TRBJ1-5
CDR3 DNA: TGTGCCAGTAGGACCACGCGGGAGGGACAGCCCCAGCATTTT
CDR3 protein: CASRTTREGQPQHF